This TCR beta chain derives from a study of T cells in Graves' hyperthyroidism and ophthalmopathy (dated by TCRdb to the late 2010s). As for the study more broadly: Peripheral blood was sampled at the time of initial diagnosis, prior to any treatment. To identify distinguishing TCR V-J signatures, a discovery cohort of 90 to 100 patients was used, comprising 40 to 45 with Graves' ophthalmopathy and around 57 with stable Graves' hyperthyroidism. Prospective prediction of ophthalmopathy was tested in an independent validation cohort consisting of roughly 20 hyperthyroidism patients and 17 patients who later progressed to ophthalmopathy. The 100 discovery patients were randomly split 7:3 into training and test sets. The study also compared thyroid tissue and blood T-cell repertoires from about 6 Graves' hyperthyroidism patients. After sampling, hyperthyroidism patients received methimazole starting at 30 mg daily, and ophthalmopathy patients received high-dose intravenous methylprednisolone. The paper reports TCR Vbeta CDR3 sequencing of approximately 140 peripheral blood samples: approximately 41 ophthalmopathy, fewer than 85 hyperthyroidism and around 17 progressor patients. Summary of the overall study and its limitations: Blood samples also contained most of the expanded thyroid clonotypes (frequency above 0.001), which suggests that blood repertoires may reflect thyroid immune responses. In cross-validation, a model built on a 13 V-J signature told ophthalmopathy apart from stable hyperthyroidism with about 90% sensitivity and roughly 82% specificity, and in testing the same model reached 80%/75%. In validation, the model predicted progression to ophthalmopathy with around 71% sensitivity and 72% to 75% specificity, a median of about six months before onset. No statistical method was used to set the sample size in advance, and investigators knew the group allocation.

Stable Graves' hyperthyroidism was defined as no progression to ophthalmopathy during 18 months of follow-up. Hyperthyroidism patients were newly diagnosed, with disease duration under 2 months, and aged 18 to 65 years. Patients with uncontrolled infections, other autoimmune diseases, pregnancy or lactation were excluded. Clinical symptoms, serum thyroxine and TRAb, thyroid ultrasound, and orbital computed tomography formed the basis for the diagnoses. PBMCs were isolated from roughly 10 ml of fresh peripheral blood by Ficoll-Paque density gradient centrifugation. Total RNA was extracted with Trizol reagent, and quality was checked on an Agilent 2100 Bioanalyzer. Amplification of TCR beta CDR3 regions was carried out from RNA transcripts. For the first round of RT-PCR on the TCR CDR3, the HTBI primer set was used together with the Qiagen OneStep RT-PCR kit. A second multiplex PCR round built the libraries, followed by size selection and purification. Paired-end sequencing of the libraries was performed with 100 bp reads on an Illumina HiSeq2000. The authors processed their data as follows. Raw data were processed with SOAPnuke, discarding reads with adapters, uncalled bases, mean Phred below 15, or no exact constant-primer or identifier match. COPE v1.2.5 was used to merge high-quality paired reads, and clonotypes were defined as unique nucleotide sequences. MiTCR v1.1 was used to align clonotypes to the IMGT TRBV, TRBD and TRBJ reference segments. The analysis was restricted to V-J combinations with a frequency above 0.0001, which together covered 99.2% of the repertoires. The TCS score was defined as F50 (clonal expansion) divided by E x V (chaos), with BLOSUM62-based TCRdist calculated between CDR3 peptides within each V-J. Welch's t-statistics and random forest reduced 500 to 550 V-J features to roughly 13, which were used in a naive Bayes classifier (R e1071). Thyroid-blood repertoire similarity was quantified with the Morisita-Horn index. Clones were called with MiXCR by TCRdb after fastp trimmed the public reads at Q25, and only in-frame beta chains were retained. Entries that share a CDR3 protein sequence are merged under the most common genes and DNA. The V and J calls and clone size are TCRdb's, not the authors'. The sample yields nearly 750,000 distinct CDR3 sequences; just over 35% were counted once. Around 30% of the sample is taken by the ten largest.

V gives up 3 bases and J gives up 5 bases, and the segment between their germline ends measures 10 bases. The CDR3 has 13 amino acids, counting the end cysteine and phenylalanine. The retained sequence is limited to the CDR3, 39 bases, with the frame set at the first base. CDR1 MNHEY and CDR2 SVGAGI were looked up in the germline V gene. This clonotype has more than one count but fewer than ten. Its antigen has not been determined. Within one base of it there is no much larger clone, and no base qualities were kept. The sequencing input was blood. The sequence came from a woman aged 40 to 50 with Graves' hyperthyroidism. The chain joins TRBV6-5 to TRBJ2-5, with the D gene not confidently named. The DNA sequence is given as TGTGCCAGCAGTTATACAGCGCGGGAGACCCAGTACTTC. This gives the protein CASSYTARETQYF.